The rows below give T cell receptor beta chains drawn from one sample of a study of OX40 agonist ivuxolimab in advanced cancers. Profiled with immunoSEQ multiplex PCR; TCRdb holds only in-frame clones, not every one. The sample carries around 41,000 clones, around 90% recorded once. The specimen was CD4+ or CD8+ T cells sorted from blood, collected in a trial of the OX40 agonist ivuxolimab. The receptors originated from an adult with an advanced solid tumor such as melanoma, head and neck, liver or kidney cancer. Both conserved end residues are part of each CDR3. Each record gives: J gene, D gene, V gene, clone size, CDR3 DNA, CDR3 protein. A D gene is named only where the DNA matches it firmly. Clone sizes are given selectively: once, few, many, or a class where the clone is expanded.

>TRBJ1-6|NA|TRBV6-1|NA
TGTGCCAGCACCCTAGGCACCTACGCCCTTTCACCCCTCCACTTT
CASTLGTYALSPLHF
>TRBJ1-1|NA|TRBV27|NA
TGTGCCAGCAGTTTTGGGGCGGGGGCTGACACTGAAGCTTTCTTT
CASSFGAGADTEAFF
>TRBJ1-4|TRBD1|TRBV5-1|once
TGCGCCAGCAGCTTCTACAGGGGAGGAAATGAAAAACTGTTTTTT
CASSFYRGGNEKLFF
>TRBJ1-5|TRBD1|TRBV5-6|few
TGTGCCAGCAGTTATGGGACAGGGGAACATCAGCCCCAGCATTTT
CASSYGTGEHQPQHF
>TRBJ1-5|NA|TRBV25-1|NA
TGTGCCAGCAGTGAATGGGGGGGCGGCCAGCCCCAGCATTTT
CASSEWGGGQPQHF
>TRBJ2-7|NA|TRBV7-8|NA
TGTGCCAGCAGCGCGCGCGGAGGCCCTAGCTCCTACGAGCAGTACTTC
CASSARGGPSSYEQYF
>TRBJ1-5|NA|TRBV6-5|few
TGTGCCAGCAGTACGAGCGGGGGCAATCAGCCCCAGCATTTT
CASSTSGGNQPQHF
>TRBJ2-7|NA|TRBV4-2|NA
TGTGCCAGCAGCCTTCTGACGGGAGGGGGCGACGAGCAGTACTTC
CASSLLTGGGDEQYF
>TRBJ1-2|NA|TRBV4-1|NA
TGCGCCAGCAGCCAACCAGCCGGGGCAGGTGAAGTTGCCTATGGCTACACCTTC
CASSQPAGAGEVAYGYTF
>TRBJ2-7|NA|TRBV6-5|NA
TGTGCCAGCAGTTACTCTGAGGGGACCTACGAGCAGTACTTC
CASSYSEGTYEQYF
>TRBJ2-3|TRBD2|TRBV6-4|medium-sized
TGTGCCAGCAGTAAGAGCGGGGGGGCGGCAGATACGCAGTATTTT
CASSKSGGAADTQYF
>TRBJ2-7|NA|TRBV27|NA
TGTGCCAGCAGTTCCAGGGCCGGGGGTCTGAGCTCCTACGAGCAGTACTTC
CASSSRAGGLSSYEQYF
>TRBJ1-4|NA|TRBV27|NA
TGTGCCAGCAGTTTAGGGTTGTCGAATGAAAAACTGTTTTTT
CASSLGLSNEKLFF
>TRBJ1-1|NA|TRBV27|NA
TGTGCCAGCCACTCCCGTGGGAACACTGAAGCTTTCTTT
CASHSRGNTEAFF
>TRBJ2-1|NA|TRBV28|NA
TGTGCCAGCAGTTTTTCCCTCGAAGAGCAGTTCTTC
CASSFSLEEQFF
>TRBJ1-1|NA|TRBV6-6|NA
TGTGCCAGCAGTGACTCACGGGCGGTCATCGCTGAAGCTTTCTTT
CASSDSRAVIAEAFF
>TRBJ1-1|NA|TRBV5-4|NA
TGTGCCAGCAGCTCGGGCAACACTGAAGCTTTCTTT
CASSSGNTEAFF